This T cell receptor (beta chain) was captured in a study of blood T cell repertoires in COVID-19 (dated by TCRdb to the early 2020s). Broadly, across the study: The collaborator samples originated in the United States, Italy and Spain and spanned the acute and convalescent phases of COVID-19. The prospective study material was composed of cDNA or gDNA derived from T cells, B-cell-depleted T cells, or PBMCs. Subjects who had been exposed to COVID-19, were actively infected with it, or had recovered from it provided the deeply sampled blood TCRbeta repertoires that made up the dataset. A freely available public database, intended as a resource for researchers studying the immune response to SARS-CoV-2, is where the repertoires were released. The samples were drawn from two sources: the first 160 participants of the ongoing ImmuneRACE study, and 950 to 1,500 subjects contributed by 6 global collaborators. Nearly every sample came with metadata listing a de-identified subject ID, COVID-19 status, age in years and sex. HLA class I and class II types, where available, came from metadata supplied by the sample provider rather than from assay-based typing.

TCRbeta CDR3 regions were amplified from genomic DNA by means of the immunoSEQ Assay, a bias-controlled multiplex PCR. In the paper's pipeline: The number of nucleated cells in each sample was estimated by amplification of reference gene primers within the assay. To quantify the absolute abundance of each unique TCRbeta CDR3 rearrangement, sequence reads were collapsed and filtered. For each sample, productive Simpson clonality was calculated by taking the square root of Simpson's diversity index across productive rearrangements. The clones in this table, taken by TCRdb from immuneACCESS, are in-frame only. Not every clone is retained; where verified, under half of the shortfall comes from an unresolved V gene, and the cause of the rest is unknown. D and trimming come from the DNA, and the V and J calls and clone size come from that table. In this sample the table shows hundreds of thousands of clones, around 90% of which occur a single time. The ten top clones hold around 0.92% of the sample.

One collaborating source in Seattle enrolled patients while the patients were actively infected and followed the patients over time throughout the course of disease. Each collaborating institution followed its own protocols to collect whole blood in K2EDTA tubes. For TCRbeta analysis, collaborators shipped samples in one of three forms: frozen whole blood, isolated PBMCs, or DNA extracted from either of those sample types. What the study reported, not specific to this receptor: The quantity of clinical and demographic metadata differed by source and by participant and was supplied without curation.

Note on this clone: The antigen this receptor binds is unknown. Nothing much larger sits one base from this clone, and base qualities are not available.

The CDR3, from cysteine to phenylalanine, totals 19 residues. Solely the CDR3 DNA is kept, with 57 bases framed from the first base. The germline V gene (reference sequence) provides CDR1 LNHDA and CDR2 SQIVND. Unmatched junction bases come to 19, with V trimmed by 8 bases and J by 4 bases. The TCR originated in a man aged 18 to 29 with COVID-19, enrolled during active disease. The sequenced sample consisted of peripheral blood. The rearrangement joined TRBV19 to TRBJ2-3; 12 central bases correspond to TRBD2. Here is the DNA: TGTGCCAGTCTCCCGTTCCGACTAGCGGGGGCTATTTCCCCAGATACGCAGTATTTT. Its coded protein is CASLPFRLAGAISPDTQYF. Joined to the reference TRBV19 and TRBJ2-3 proteins, this CDR3 gives the full variable domain: DGGITQSPKYLFRKEGQNVTLSCEQNLNHDAMYWYRQDPGQGLRLIYYSQIVNDFQKGDIAEGYSVSREKKESFPLTVTSAQKNPTAFYLCASLPFRLAGAISPDTQYFGPGTRLTVL.